The subject of this entry is one TCR beta chain. Its cognate antigen is unknown. The sample comes from a study of T-cell memory formation after mild COVID-19. In TCRdb, the 5' RACE reads were re-called with MiXCR into one record per CDR3 protein. The sample contains around 400,000 distinct CDR3 sequences, roughly a quarter of which appear only once. Findings and caveats of the study: Contracting CD8+ clones were enriched in EMRA, CD4+ mainly in CM and EM.

Germline values: CDR1 SEHNR, CDR2 FQNEAQ (reference sequence). Trimming cost V 6 bases and J 4 bases; bases outside gene matches: 3. The CDR3 consists of 14 residues. The V call is TRBV7-9, the J call TRBJ2-3; 11 bases agree with TRBD2. The receptor comes from an adult woman who had mild COVID-19 (a few samples of this study predate the infection). Cell type and time point are not known. The sample taken for sequencing was PBMCs or a T cell subset sorted from them (not recorded which). Written as DNA, the CDR3 is TGTGCCAGCAGTCCTAGCGGGAGGTCAGATACGCAGTATTTT. Protein sequence: CASSPSGRSDTQYF.